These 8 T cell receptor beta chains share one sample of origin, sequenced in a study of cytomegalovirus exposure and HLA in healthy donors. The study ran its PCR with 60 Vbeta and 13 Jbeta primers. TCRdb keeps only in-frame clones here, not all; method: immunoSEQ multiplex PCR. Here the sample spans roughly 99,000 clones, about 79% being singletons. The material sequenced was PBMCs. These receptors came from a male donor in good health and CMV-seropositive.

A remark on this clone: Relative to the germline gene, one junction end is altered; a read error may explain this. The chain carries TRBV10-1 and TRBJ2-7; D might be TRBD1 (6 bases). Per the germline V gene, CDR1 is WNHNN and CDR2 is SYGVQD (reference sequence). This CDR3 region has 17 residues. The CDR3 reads CVSSEKGHGPSSSEQYF. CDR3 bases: TGCGTCAGCAGTGAAAAGGGACACGGACCGTCTTCCTCCGAGCAGTACTTC.

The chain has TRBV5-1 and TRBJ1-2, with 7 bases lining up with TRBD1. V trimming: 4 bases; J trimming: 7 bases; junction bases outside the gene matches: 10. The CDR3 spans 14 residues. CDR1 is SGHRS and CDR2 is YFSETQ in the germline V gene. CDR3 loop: CASSLTQGSLGYTF. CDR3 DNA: TGCGCCAGCAGCCTGACACAGGGGTCCCTTGGCTACACCTTC.

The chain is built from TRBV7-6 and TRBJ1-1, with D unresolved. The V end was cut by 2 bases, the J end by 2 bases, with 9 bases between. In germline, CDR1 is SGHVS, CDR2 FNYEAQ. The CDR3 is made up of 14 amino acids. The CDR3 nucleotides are TGTGCCAGCAGCTTATCTCAGGAAAACACTGAAGCTTTCTTT. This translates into CASSLSQENTEAFF.

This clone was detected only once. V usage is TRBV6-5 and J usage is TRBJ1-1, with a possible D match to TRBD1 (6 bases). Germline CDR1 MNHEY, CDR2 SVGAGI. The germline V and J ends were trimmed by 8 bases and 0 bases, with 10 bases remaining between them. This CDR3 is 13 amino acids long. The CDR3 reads CASAGQMNTEAFF. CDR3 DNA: TGTGCCAGCGCTGGACAGATGAACACTGAAGCTTTCTTT.

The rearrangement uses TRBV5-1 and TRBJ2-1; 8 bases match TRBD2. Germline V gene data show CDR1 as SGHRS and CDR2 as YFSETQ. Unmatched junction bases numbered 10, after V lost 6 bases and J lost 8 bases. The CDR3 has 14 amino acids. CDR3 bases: TGCGCCAGCATGCTAGCGGGTGGGACGGATGAGCAGTTCTTC. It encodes CASMLAGGTDEQFF.

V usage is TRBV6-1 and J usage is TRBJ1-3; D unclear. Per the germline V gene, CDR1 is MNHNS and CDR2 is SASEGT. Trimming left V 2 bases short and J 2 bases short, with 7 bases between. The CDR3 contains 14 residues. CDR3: CASSEMVAGNTIYF. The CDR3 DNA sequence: TGTGCCAGCAGTGAAATGGTAGCTGGAAACACCATATATTTT.

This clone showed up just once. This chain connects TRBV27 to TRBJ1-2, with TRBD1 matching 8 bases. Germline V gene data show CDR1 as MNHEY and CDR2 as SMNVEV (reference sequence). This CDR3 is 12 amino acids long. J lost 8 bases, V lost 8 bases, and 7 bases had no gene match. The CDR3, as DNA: TGTGCCAGCCGTCAGACAGGGGTGGGCTACACCTTC. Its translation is CASRQTGVGYTF.

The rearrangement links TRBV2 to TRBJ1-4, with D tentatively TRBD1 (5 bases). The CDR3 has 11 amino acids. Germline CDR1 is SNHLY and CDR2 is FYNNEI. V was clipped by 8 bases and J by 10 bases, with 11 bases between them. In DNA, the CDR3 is TGTGCCAGCCAGGGTCTTGGAAAACTGTTTTTT. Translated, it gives CASQGLGKLFF.